This T cell receptor beta chain was identified in a study of molecular identifiers for immune sequencing clone quantification. Study-wide findings and caveats: Jurkat TCR RNA spiked in from one cell (amid over 850,000 naive cells) was reportedly detectable.

Bulk libraries came from a prior protocol with listed TCR primers. TCRdb analysed the PCR reads with MiXCR anew, one entry per CDR3 protein. The sample holds 350,000 or so distinct CDR3 sequences, around a fifth seen once. This clonotype was detected ten times or more. Its antigen is still unknown. CDR3 length equals 12 residues. V lost 5 bases, J lost 5 bases, and 8 bases lay in between. Germline V lookup: CDR1 SEHNR, CDR2 FQNEAQ (reference sequence). The receptor was derived from a human donor in good health. Some libraries in this study had Jurkat cell RNA spiked in. Sequenced input: naive CD8+ T cells from blood, with Jurkat cell RNA spiked in. The sample's subset: FACS-sorted CD8+CD4-CCR7+CD45RA+ naive T cells. This sequence joins TRBV7-9 and TRBJ2-3; the D call may be TRBD1 or TRBD2 (6 bases each). CDR3 protein: CASSGGGDTQYF. Written as DNA, the CDR3 is TGTGCCAGCAGCGGAGGGGGAGATACGCAGTATTTT. The full variable domain, its missing parts supplied by reference TRBV7-9 and TRBJ2-3, is DTGVSQNPRHKITKRGQNVTFRCDPISEHNRLYWYRQTLGQGPEFLTYFQNEAQLEKSRLLSDRFSAERPKGSFSTLEIQRTEQGDSAMYLCASSGGGDTQYFGPGTRLTVL.